A single sample is the source of the 22 T cell receptor beta chains below, sequenced in a study of cytomegalovirus exposure and HLA in healthy donors. PCR used 60 Vbeta primers and 13 Jbeta primers. TCRdb's table, derived via immunoSEQ multiplex PCR, lists solely in-frame clones and lacks some. The sample includes about 96,000 clones, about four fifths of them seen just once. Sequencing was done on a sample of PBMCs. These receptor sequences come from a woman aged 70-85 years in good health and CMV-seropositive.

The chain is built from TRBV5-5 and TRBJ2-5; 10 bases are a match to TRBD2. This CDR3 has 14 residues. V gave up 4 bases and J gave up 4 bases; unmatched junction bases: 4. Per the germline V gene, CDR1 is SGHKS and CDR2 is YYEKEE (reference sequence). CDR3 DNA: TGTGCCAGCAGCACAATAGCGGGGGGAGAGACCCAGTACTTC. It encodes CASSTIAGGETQYF.

This chain uses TRBV29-1 with TRBJ2-1; TRBD2 matches 12 bases. The CDR3 has 14 residues. With 7 bases clipped from V and 9 bases from J, the junction kept 10 bases outside the gene matches. Germline CDR1 is SQVTM and CDR2 is ANQGSEA. Here the CDR3 DNA reads TGCAGCGCCAAGACTAGCGGGAGTATGGGTGAGCAGTTCTTC. Its protein is CSAKTSGSMGEQFF.

This clone was observed a few times. The V gene is TRBV30, the J gene TRBJ1-1; unclear D gene. Germline V lookup: CDR1 GTSNPN, CDR2 SVGIG (reference sequence). Between the trimmed V and J ends, which lost 1 base and 0 bases, there was a span of 9 bases. The CDR3 length is 14 residues. CDR3 nucleotides: TGTGCCTGGAGTGCGGACTATGTGAACACTGAAGCTTTCTTT. As protein: CAWSADYVNTEAFF.

The chain links TRBV7-8 to TRBJ2-5; D gene ambiguous. CDR3 length: 12 amino acids. CDR1 is SGHVS, CDR2 FQNEAQ, per germline. V was trimmed by 3 bases and J by 4 bases, leaving 6 bases between them. The CDR3, as DNA: TGTGCCAGCAGCTTGGGCTTAGAGACCCAGTACTTC. Protein: CASSLGLETQYF.

The gene calls are TRBV19 and TRBJ2-2; tentatively, D is TRBD1 (6 bases). Germline assignment: CDR1 LNHDA and CDR2 SQIVND (reference sequence). The V and J ends lost 5 bases and 7 bases respectively, with 11 bases between them. This CDR3 has 13 amino acids. The CDR3 region is CASSEQGVGELFF. The CDR3 DNA reads as TGTGCCAGTAGTGAACAGGGAGTCGGGGAGCTGTTTTTT.

This sequence joins TRBV28 and TRBJ1-6; 8 bases match TRBD1. CDR3 length: 16 residues. V shed 4 bases and J 7 bases; nucleotides not matched to a gene: 9. The V gene's germline CDR1 is MDHEN and CDR2 SYDVKM. CDR3 protein: CASSYGGTGRNSPLHF. The CDR3 DNA reads as TGTGCCAGCAGTTACGGGGGGACAGGTCGAAATTCACCCCTCCACTTT.

This rearrangement joins TRBV5-4 to TRBJ2-7, with 9 positions matching TRBD1. Germline CDR1 SGHNT, CDR2 YYREEE (reference sequence). The CDR3 sequence is 16 residues long. With V trimmed by 4 bases and J by 5 bases, 13 bases remained unmatched. This chain's CDR3 is CASSLNRGRIGHEQYF. In DNA, the CDR3 is TGTGCCAGCAGCCTAAACAGGGGGCGAATCGGTCACGAGCAGTACTTC.

This rearrangement joins TRBV5-8 to TRBJ1-5; D perhaps matches TRBD1 (5 bases). Per germline, CDR1 SGHTS and CDR2 YDEGEE. This CDR3 has 15 amino acids. V was clipped by 0 bases and J by 9 bases, with 16 bases between them. The CDR3 nucleotides are TGTGCCAGCAGCTTGGAATCAGGGTTCAATGGGCCCCAGCATTTT. Its protein is CASSLESGFNGPQHF.

The chain combines TRBV6-5 with TRBJ2-3; TRBD2 agrees at 7 bases. V trimming: 8 bases; J trimming: 3 bases; junction bases outside the gene matches: 2. The germline CDR1 and CDR2 sequences are MNHEY and SVGAGI. The CDR3 has 12 amino acids. The CDR3: CASSGGTDTQYF. CDR3 nucleotide sequence: TGTGCCAGCTCCGGGGGGACAGATACGCAGTATTTT.

V is TRBV13 and J is TRBJ2-1; the match to TRBD2 covers 8 bases. Per germline, CDR1 PRHDT and CDR2 FYEKMQ (reference sequence). This CDR3 has 16 residues. The V and J ends lost 5 bases and 0 bases, in that order; junction bases with no gene match: 6. This CDR3 reads CASSLSGATSYNEQFF. CDR3 nucleotides: TGTGCCAGCAGCCTTAGCGGGGCCACCTCCTACAATGAGCAGTTCTTC.

This clone was observed a single time. The V and J genes are TRBV6-6 and TRBJ1-1; the D is unclear. The CDR3 covers 13 residues. The V and J ends lost 5 bases and 0 bases respectively, with 7 bases between them. Germline V gene sequence: CDR1 MNHNY, CDR2 SVGAGI (reference sequence). The CDR3 DNA reads as TGTGCCAGCAGTAGACGGGTGAACACTGAAGCTTTCTTT. Translating it yields CASSRRVNTEAFF.

The chain combines TRBV7-2 with TRBJ1-5; 12 nucleotides match TRBD1. CDR1 SGHTA and CDR2 FQGNSA come from the germline V gene. V lost 4 bases, J lost 6 bases, and 7 bases stayed unmatched. The CDR3 is 16 amino acids. The CDR3 bases are TGTGCCAGCAGCTGGGACAGGGGGCTGGGCGGTCAGCCCCAGCATTTT. Its protein is CASSWDRGLGGQPQHF.

The chain couples TRBV27 to TRBJ2-7; TRBD1 matches at 10 bases. The CDR3 is 16 residues long. Germline V lookup: CDR1 MNHEY, CDR2 SMNVEV (reference sequence). Germline trimming cut 5 bases from V and 0 bases from J; bases unmatched to any gene: 7. The CDR3 region has the DNA TGTGCCAGCAGTCCAGGCCGGGACAGGGGCTCCTACGAGCAGTACTTC. Amino acid sequence: CASSPGRDRGSYEQYF.

This chain uses TRBV6-1 with TRBJ1-4; 7 positions match TRBD1. Germline loops: CDR1 MNHNS, CDR2 SASEGT. This CDR3 has 15 amino acids. With 6 bases clipped from V and 1 base from J, the junction kept 5 bases outside the gene matches. CDR3 in amino acids: CASRRQGGTNEKLFF. The CDR3 DNA reads TGTGCCAGCAGGAGACAGGGTGGAACTAATGAAAAACTGTTTTTT.

V is TRBV10-3 and J is TRBJ2-5; 9 bases align to TRBD2. The CDR3 is made up of 16 amino acids. After removal of 2 bases from V and 1 base from J, the junction contained 5 bases not matched to a gene. Germline V gene sequence: CDR1 ENHRY, CDR2 SYGVKD. DNA of the CDR3: TGTGCCATCAGTGAGGGACTAGCGCAAGGCCAAGAGACCCAGTACTTC. Its protein is CAISEGLAQGQETQYF.

The V call is TRBV7-9, the J call TRBJ1-2; a possible D gene is TRBD1 (6 bases). From germline, CDR1 is SEHNR and CDR2 FQNEAQ (reference sequence). This CDR3 region has 14 residues. V was clipped by 5 bases and J by 3 bases, with 13 bases between them. As DNA, the CDR3 is TGTGCCAGCAGCCCCAGGGGAGAGTACTATGGCTACACCTTC. It codes for CASSPRGEYYGYTF.

The chain carries TRBV6-5 and TRBJ2-5; 10 nucleotides match TRBD1. Losses at the gene ends were 6 bases for V and 1 base for J; bases not matched to a gene: 2. Germline V gene lookup returns CDR1 MNHEY and CDR2 SVGAGI. The CDR3 contains 14 residues. The CDR3, as DNA: TGTGCCAGCAGGCGGACAGGGGGCCAAGAGACCCAGTACTTC. Translating it yields CASRRTGGQETQYF.

This CDR3 is CASSYHRGGQETQYF. CDR3 coding DNA: TGTGCCAGCAGTTACCACAGGGGGGGACAAGAGACCCAGTACTTC. The chain couples TRBV6-5 to TRBJ2-5, with a tentative D call TRBD1 (8 bases). CDR1 is MNHEY, CDR2 SVGAGI, per germline. V lost 2 bases and J lost 2, with 12 bases in between. The length of the CDR3 is 15 residues.

The genes are TRBV18 and TRBJ2-3, with D tentatively TRBD2 (6 bases). Germline V lookup: CDR1 KGHSH, CDR2 LQKENI. The CDR3 has 14 residues. The V end lost 3 bases, the J end lost 6 bases, and 13 bases lay between the germline ends. CDR3 bases: TGTGCCAGCTCACCGGATGAGGGGACTGATACGCAGTATTTT. Translated, it gives CASSPDEGTDTQYF. Complete variable domain (other parts from reference TRBV18 and TRBJ2-3): NAGVMQNPRHLVRRRGQEARLRCSPMKGHSHVYWYRQLPEEGLKFMVYLQKENIIDESGMPKERFSAEFPKEGPSILRIQQVVRGDSAAYFCASSPDEGTDTQYFGPGTRLTVL.

The chain joins TRBV19 to TRBJ2-1, with TRBD2 identical over 8 bases. The CDR3 is 13 residues long. Germline V lookup: CDR1 LNHDA, CDR2 SQIVND (reference sequence). V shed 8 bases, J shed 4 bases, and the junction held 4 bases outside the gene matches. The CDR3 bases are TGTGCCAGTCGGGGGGGGACATACAATGAGCAGTTCTTC. Its translation is CASRGGTYNEQFF.

The chain combines TRBV10-3 with TRBJ2-4, with D maybe TRBD1 (6 bases). Germline V gene data show CDR1 as ENHRY and CDR2 as SYGVKD. The CDR3 length is 13 residues. V was shortened by 3 bases and J by 6 bases, with 9 bases between the two germline ends. CDR3 amino acids: CAISEIGGNIQYF. CDR3 nucleotides: TGTGCCATCAGTGAAATAGGGGGAAACATTCAGTACTTC.

The chain has TRBV5-1 and TRBJ2-3; 9 bases are shared with TRBD1. V lost 3 bases to trimming and J lost 1 base; unmatched junction nucleotides: 0. Germline V gene sequence: CDR1 SGHRS, CDR2 YFSETQ. CDR3 length equals 14 residues. The CDR3 here is CASSYRGRTDTQYF. In DNA form, the CDR3 reads TGCGCCAGCAGCTACAGGGGGCGCACAGATACGCAGTATTTT.